These T cell receptor beta chains were read from a single sample in a study of regulatory T cells in long-lasting Graves disease. TCRdb used MiXCR to reprocess the multiplex PCR reads, holding one entry per CDR3 protein. The data hold roughly 300,000 distinct CDR3 sequences, with around 20% observed a single time. Specimen: peripheral blood mononuclear cells (PBMCs), collected when the disease was refractory, from a patient treated with antithyroid drugs. All receptors derive from a female donor with Graves disease. Each CDR3 is given with its conserved first and last residue. The D gene is left open where the match is weak. Only part of the rows carry a size: once, few, many, or a class if the clone is expanded.

TRBD1	TRBV6-1	TRBJ1-1	many	CASNLDRGRTEAFF	TGTGCCAGCAACCTTGACAGGGGGCGAACTGAAGCTTTCTTT
TRBD1	TRBV27	TRBJ1-6	few	CASSLLSRTGNSPLHF	TGTGCCAGCAGTTTACTCTCTCGGACAGGCAATTCACCCCTCCACTTT
TRBD2	TRBV4-1	TRBJ2-2	NA	CASSPGTSRTGELFF	TGCGCCAGCAGCCCTGGGACTAGCAGGACCGGGGAGCTGTTTTTT
TRBD1	TRBV12-3/TRBV12-4	TRBJ1-2	many	CASRTGAYGYTF	TGTGCCAGCAGGACAGGGGCCTATGGCTACACCTTC
TRBD1	TRBV11-2	TRBJ2-7	many	CASSQGQGEQYF	TGTGCCAGCAGCCAGGGACAGGGGGAGCAGTACTTC
TRBD1	TRBV12-3/TRBV12-4	TRBJ1-1	many	CASRLVTLGDRGTNTEAFF	TGTGCCAGCAGATTGGTAACCCTCGGGGACAGGGGAACGAACACTGAAGCTTTCTTT
NA	TRBV7-2	TRBJ1-6	NA	CASSRIGQSSYNSPLHF	TGTGCCAGCAGCCGGATCGGACAGAGCTCCTATAATTCACCCCTCCACTTT
NA	TRBV19	TRBJ1-1	few	CATMLGLNTEAFF	TGTGCCACCATGCTAGGACTGAACACTGAAGCTTTCTTT
TRBD2	TRBV20-1	TRBJ2-7	NA	CSAASGRELYEQYF	TGCAGTGCTGCTAGCGGGAGGGAACTCTACGAGCAGTACTTC
NA	TRBV28	TRBJ2-7	many	CASSLDATIYEQYF	TGTGCCAGCAGTTTGGATGCGACAATCTACGAGCAGTACTTC
NA	TRBV5-8	TRBJ2-4	few	CASSFFIFAASKNIQYF	TGTGCCAGCAGCTTCTTCATATTCGCAGCGTCCAAAAACATTCAGTACTTC
NA	TRBV19	TRBJ2-5	NA	CASSIIVGHQQETQYF	TGTGCCAGTAGTATAATAGTCGGACATCAGCAAGAGACCCAGTACTTC
TRBD1	TRBV5-4	TRBJ1-2	NA	CASSGNLRDSGYTF	TGTGCCAGCAGCGGCAACCTCCGGGACAGTGGCTACACCTTC
TRBD1	TRBV5-1	TRBJ2-7	NA	CASSSRDRVNEQYF	TGCGCCAGCAGCTCCCGGGACAGGGTCAACGAGCAGTACTTC
NA	TRBV18	TRBJ1-2	many	CASSPITSGYTF	TGTGCCAGCTCACCAATAACGTCGGGCTACACCTTC
NA	TRBV2	TRBJ1-5	many	CASSGHNNQPQHF	TGTGCCAGCAGTGGACACAACAATCAGCCCCAGCATTTT
TRBD1	TRBV12-3/TRBV12-4	TRBJ2-7	few	CASSSRQGAYEQYF	TGTGCCAGCAGCTCTAGACAGGGGGCCTACGAGCAGTACTTC
TRBD2	TRBV19	TRBJ2-1	NA	CASKREGGFPSEQFF	TGTGCCAGTAAGCGGGAGGGCGGATTCCCCAGTGAGCAGTTCTTC
NA	TRBV30	TRBJ2-6	few	CAWSTQVGANVLTF	TGTGCCTGGAGTACCCAGGTTGGGGCCAACGTCCTGACTTTC
NA	TRBV7-8	TRBJ2-7	few	CASSSGPRSSYEQYF	TGTGCCAGCAGCTCGGGACCTAGGAGCTCCTACGAGCAGTACTTC
TRBD1	TRBV5-5	TRBJ1-2	many	CASSWDRTNYGYTF	TGTGCCAGCAGCTGGGACAGAACTAACTATGGCTACACCTTC
TRBD1	TRBV9	TRBJ2-7	NA	CASSPGQEVEQYF	TGTGCCAGCAGTCCAGGACAGGAAGTCGAGCAGTACTTC
NA	TRBV27	TRBJ2-5	many	CASSRPGRETQYF	TGTGCCAGCAGCCGCCCGGGGCGAGAGACCCAGTACTTC
NA	TRBV6-9	TRBJ2-5	many	CASSYGAELLQTQYF	TGTGCCAGCAGTTATGGGGCCGAACTTCTCCAGACCCAGTACTTC
NA	TRBV6-1	TRBJ2-7	many	CASSVRLDTEQYF	TGTGCCAGCAGTGTTAGACTTGACACCGAGCAGTACTTC
NA	TRBV11-2	TRBJ1-5	many	CASSLDWGVGQPQHF	TGTGCCAGCAGCTTAGATTGGGGGGTCGGGCAGCCCCAGCATTTT
NA	TRBV18	TRBJ1-1	many	CASSPWMENTEAFF	TGTGCCAGCTCGCCATGGATGGAGAACACTGAAGCTTTCTTT
TRBD1	TRBV5-4	TRBJ1-1	once	CASSPGRGDSEAFF	TGTGCCAGCAGCCCCGGAAGGGGGGACAGTGAAGCTTTCTTT
NA	TRBV11-3	TRBJ1-2	many	CASSFGGGTNGYTF	TGTGCCAGCAGCTTTGGAGGGGGGACGAATGGCTACACCTTC
TRBD2	TRBV6-1	TRBJ2-1	NA	CASSPSLAGIYNEQFF	TGTGCCAGCAGTCCCTCCTTAGCGGGAATATACAATGAGCAGTTCTTC
TRBD1	TRBV29-1	TRBJ1-2	NA	CSVEGDRGHEDYGYTF	TGCAGCGTTGAAGGGGACAGGGGGCATGAAGACTATGGCTACACCTTC
NA	TRBV6-9	TRBJ2-2	NA	CASRYWGEAGELFF	TGTGCCAGCCGTTACTGGGGGGAGGCCGGGGAGCTGTTTTTT
NA	TRBV7-9	TRBJ1-6	many	CASSLGGDNSPLHF	TGTGCCAGCAGCTTAGGAGGGGATAATTCACCCCTCCACTTT
NA	TRBV11-1	TRBJ2-7	NA	CASSVAGTPYEQYF	TGTGCCAGCAGCGTGGCGGGAACACCCTACGAGCAGTACTTC
NA	TRBV5-1	TRBJ2-7	NA	CASSGSGSYEQYF	TGCGCCAGCAGCGGGAGCGGTTCCTACGAGCAGTACTTC
NA	TRBV20-1	TRBJ1-1	many	CSGLRDTNTEAFF	TGCAGTGGCTTAAGGGACACTAACACTGAAGCTTTCTTT
NA	TRBV27	TRBJ2-7	many	CATTSSGVSAMTYEQYF	TGTGCCACCACTTCCTCGGGGGTCTCTGCGATGACCTACGAGCAGTACTTC
NA	TRBV20-1	TRBJ2-5	NA	CSAPAGETQYF	TGCAGTGCGCCAGCGGGAGAGACCCAGTACTTC
NA	TRBV5-1	TRBJ2-7	NA	CASSLGALVYEQYF	TGCGCCAGCAGCTTGGGGGCCCTAGTGTACGAGCAGTACTTC
NA	TRBV30	TRBJ2-7	few	CAWSAGEWEQYF	TGTGCCTGGAGTGCGGGGGAGTGGGAGCAGTACTTC
NA	TRBV3-1	TRBJ1-1	NA	CASSHLGGMNTEAFF	TGTGCCAGCAGCCACCTCGGCGGCATGAACACTGAAGCTTTCTTT
NA	TRBV18	TRBJ1-1	few	CASSPLSNTEAFF	TGTGCCAGCTCACCACTGTCGAACACTGAAGCTTTCTTT
TRBD1	TRBV6-1	TRBJ1-5	few	CASSPRGGMGNQPQHF	TGTGCCAGCAGCCCCAGGGGGGGGATGGGAAATCAGCCCCAGCATTTT
NA	TRBV6-1	TRBJ1-5	many	CASSELTGTVQPQHF	TGTGCCAGCAGTGAATTAACAGGGACGGTTCAGCCCCAGCATTTT
NA	TRBV18	TRBJ2-7	few	CASSPAGPKVYF	TGTGCCAGCTCACCCGCGGGCCCCAAGGTGTACTTC
NA	TRBV2	TRBJ1-2	many	CASSESFGRVIGIGRNGYTF	TGTGCCAGCAGTGAAAGTTTTGGACGGGTCATAGGAATTGGGAGAAATGGCTACACCTTC
TRBD1	TRBV7-3	TRBJ1-1	many	CASSRRVPGGLNTEAFF	TGTGCCAGCAGCCGACGGGTCCCAGGGGGCTTGAACACTGAAGCTTTCTTT